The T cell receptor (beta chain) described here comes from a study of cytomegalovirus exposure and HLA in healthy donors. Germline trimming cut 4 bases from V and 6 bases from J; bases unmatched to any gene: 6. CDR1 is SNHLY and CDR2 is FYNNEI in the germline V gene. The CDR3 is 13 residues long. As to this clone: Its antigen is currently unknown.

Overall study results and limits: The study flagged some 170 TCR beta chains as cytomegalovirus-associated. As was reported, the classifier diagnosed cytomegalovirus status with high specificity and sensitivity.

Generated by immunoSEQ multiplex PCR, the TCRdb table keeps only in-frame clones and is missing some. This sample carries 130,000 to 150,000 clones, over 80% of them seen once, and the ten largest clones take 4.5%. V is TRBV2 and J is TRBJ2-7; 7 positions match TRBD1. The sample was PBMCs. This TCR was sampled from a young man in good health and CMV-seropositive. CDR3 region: CASSGDRVGEQYF. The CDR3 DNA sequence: TGTGCCAGCAGTGGAGACAGGGTTGGCGAGCAGTACTTC.